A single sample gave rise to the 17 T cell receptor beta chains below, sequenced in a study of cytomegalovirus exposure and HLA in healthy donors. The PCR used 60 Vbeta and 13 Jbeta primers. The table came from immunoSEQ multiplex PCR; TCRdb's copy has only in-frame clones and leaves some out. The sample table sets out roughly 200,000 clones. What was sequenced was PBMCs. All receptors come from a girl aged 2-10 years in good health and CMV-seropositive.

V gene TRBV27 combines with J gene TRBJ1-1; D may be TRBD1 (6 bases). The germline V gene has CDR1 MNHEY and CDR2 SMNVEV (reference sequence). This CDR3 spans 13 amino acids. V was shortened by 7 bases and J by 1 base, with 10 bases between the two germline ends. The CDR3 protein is CASTSTGNTEAFF. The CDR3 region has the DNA TGTGCCAGCACCTCGACAGGGAACACTGAAGCTTTCTTT.

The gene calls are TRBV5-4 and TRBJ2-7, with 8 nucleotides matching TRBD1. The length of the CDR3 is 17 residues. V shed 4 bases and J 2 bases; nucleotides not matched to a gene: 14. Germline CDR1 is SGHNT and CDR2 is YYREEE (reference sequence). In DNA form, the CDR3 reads TGTGCCAGCAGCCAGCTTATTCGGGACAGGCCCCCCTACGAGCAGTACTTC. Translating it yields CASSQLIRDRPPYEQYF.

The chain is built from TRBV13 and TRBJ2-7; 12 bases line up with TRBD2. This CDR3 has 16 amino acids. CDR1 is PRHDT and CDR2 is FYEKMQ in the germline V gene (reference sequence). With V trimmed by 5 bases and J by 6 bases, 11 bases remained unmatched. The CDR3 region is CASSTLSSGRAPEQYF. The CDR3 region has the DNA TGTGCCAGCAGCACCCTATCTAGCGGGAGGGCCCCCGAGCAGTACTTC.

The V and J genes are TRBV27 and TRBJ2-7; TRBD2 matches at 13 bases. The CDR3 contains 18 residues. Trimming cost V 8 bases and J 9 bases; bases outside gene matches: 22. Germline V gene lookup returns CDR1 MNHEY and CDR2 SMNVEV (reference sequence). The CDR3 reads CASGPRTSGSVGPLVQYF. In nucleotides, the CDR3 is TGTGCCAGCGGACCGAGGACTAGCGGGAGTGTGGGCCCTCTGGTGCAGTACTTC.

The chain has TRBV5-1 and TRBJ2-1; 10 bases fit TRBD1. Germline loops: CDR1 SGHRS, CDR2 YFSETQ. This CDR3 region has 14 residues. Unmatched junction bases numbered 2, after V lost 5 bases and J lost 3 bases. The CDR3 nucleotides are TGCGCCAGCAGTAGGACAGGGGGCTACAATGAGCAGTTCTTC. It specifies CASSRTGGYNEQFF.

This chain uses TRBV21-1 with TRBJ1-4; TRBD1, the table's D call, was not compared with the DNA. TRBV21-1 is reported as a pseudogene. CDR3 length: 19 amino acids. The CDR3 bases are TGTGCCAGCAGCACCCGCGACAGGGGGCCCCCAAGACGGAATGAAAAACTGTTTTTT. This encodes CASSTRDRGPPRRNEKLFF.

The CDR3 sequence is CASSGRGVSTDTQYF. The CDR3 nucleotides read TGTGCCAGCAGCGGGCGCGGGGTTAGCACAGATACGCAGTATTTT. The V and J genes are TRBV7-2 and TRBJ2-3, with a weak D call TRBD2 (6 bases). The germline V and J ends were trimmed by 5 bases and 0 bases, with 12 bases remaining between them. The CDR3 spans 15 residues. Germline V gives CDR1 SGHTA, CDR2 FQGNSA.

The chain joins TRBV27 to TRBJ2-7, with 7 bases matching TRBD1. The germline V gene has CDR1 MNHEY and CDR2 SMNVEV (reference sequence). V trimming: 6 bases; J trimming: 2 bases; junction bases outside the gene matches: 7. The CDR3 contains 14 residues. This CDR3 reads CASRRRQGPYEQYF. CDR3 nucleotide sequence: TGTGCCAGCAGACGCAGACAGGGACCCTACGAGCAGTACTTC.

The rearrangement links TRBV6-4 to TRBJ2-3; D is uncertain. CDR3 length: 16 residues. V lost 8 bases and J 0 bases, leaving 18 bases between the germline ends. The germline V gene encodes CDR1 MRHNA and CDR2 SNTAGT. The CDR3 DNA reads TGTGCCAGCTCCCTAGAGGCGGATCCAAGCACAGATACGCAGTATTTT. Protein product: CASSLEADPSTDTQYF.

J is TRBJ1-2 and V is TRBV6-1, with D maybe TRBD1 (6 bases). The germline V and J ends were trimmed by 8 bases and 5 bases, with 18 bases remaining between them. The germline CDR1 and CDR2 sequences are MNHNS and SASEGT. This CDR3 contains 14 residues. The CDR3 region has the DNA TGTGCCAGCCGCCTTGGGGGCGCAGCGTATGGCTACACCTTC. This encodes CASRLGGAAYGYTF.

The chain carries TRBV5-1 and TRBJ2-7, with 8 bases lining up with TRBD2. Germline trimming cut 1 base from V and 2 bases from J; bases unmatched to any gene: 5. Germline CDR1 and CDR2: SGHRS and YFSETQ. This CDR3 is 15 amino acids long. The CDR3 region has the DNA TGCGCCAGCAGCTTGACTAGCGGCACCACCTACGAGCAGTACTTC. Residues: CASSLTSGTTYEQYF.

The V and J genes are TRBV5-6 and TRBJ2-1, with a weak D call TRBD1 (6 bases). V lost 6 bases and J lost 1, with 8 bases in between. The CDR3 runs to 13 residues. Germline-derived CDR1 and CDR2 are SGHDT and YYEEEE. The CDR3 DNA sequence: TGTGCCAGCACCCAGGGGTCCTACAATGAGCAGTTCTTC. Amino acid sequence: CASTQGSYNEQFF.

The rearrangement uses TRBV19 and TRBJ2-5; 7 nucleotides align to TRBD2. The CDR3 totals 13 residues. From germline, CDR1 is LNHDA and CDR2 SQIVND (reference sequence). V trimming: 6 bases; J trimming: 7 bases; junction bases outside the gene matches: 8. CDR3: CASRTSEMGTQYF. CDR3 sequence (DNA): TGTGCCAGTAGAACTAGCGAAATGGGGACCCAGTACTTC.

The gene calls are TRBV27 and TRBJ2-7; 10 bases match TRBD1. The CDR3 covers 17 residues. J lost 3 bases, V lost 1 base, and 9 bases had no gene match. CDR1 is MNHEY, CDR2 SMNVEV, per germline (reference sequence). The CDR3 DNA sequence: TGTGCCAGCAGTTTATATAACGACAGGGGGCGGTACTACGAGCAGTACTTC. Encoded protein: CASSLYNDRGRYYEQYF.

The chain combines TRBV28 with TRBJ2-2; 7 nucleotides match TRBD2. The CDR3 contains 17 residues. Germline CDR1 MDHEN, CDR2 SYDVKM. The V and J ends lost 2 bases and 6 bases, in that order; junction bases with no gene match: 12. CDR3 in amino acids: CASSLVRDYDLAGELFF. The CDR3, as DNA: TGTGCCAGCAGTTTAGTTCGGGACTACGATCTAGCCGGGGAGCTGTTTTTT.

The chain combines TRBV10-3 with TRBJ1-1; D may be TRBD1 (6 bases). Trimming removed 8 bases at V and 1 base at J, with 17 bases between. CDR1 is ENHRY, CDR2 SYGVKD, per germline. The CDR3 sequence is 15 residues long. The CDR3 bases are TGTGCCATCGGGTACCAGGGGCCCCCGAACACTGAAGCTTTCTTT. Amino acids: CAIGYQGPPNTEAFF.

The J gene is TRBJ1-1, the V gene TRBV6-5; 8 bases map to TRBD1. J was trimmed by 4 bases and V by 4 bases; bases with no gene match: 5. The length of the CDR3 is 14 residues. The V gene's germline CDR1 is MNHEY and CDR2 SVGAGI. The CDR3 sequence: CASSWTGKGTEAFF. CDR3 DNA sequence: TGTGCCAGCAGTTGGACAGGGAAAGGCACTGAAGCTTTCTTT.